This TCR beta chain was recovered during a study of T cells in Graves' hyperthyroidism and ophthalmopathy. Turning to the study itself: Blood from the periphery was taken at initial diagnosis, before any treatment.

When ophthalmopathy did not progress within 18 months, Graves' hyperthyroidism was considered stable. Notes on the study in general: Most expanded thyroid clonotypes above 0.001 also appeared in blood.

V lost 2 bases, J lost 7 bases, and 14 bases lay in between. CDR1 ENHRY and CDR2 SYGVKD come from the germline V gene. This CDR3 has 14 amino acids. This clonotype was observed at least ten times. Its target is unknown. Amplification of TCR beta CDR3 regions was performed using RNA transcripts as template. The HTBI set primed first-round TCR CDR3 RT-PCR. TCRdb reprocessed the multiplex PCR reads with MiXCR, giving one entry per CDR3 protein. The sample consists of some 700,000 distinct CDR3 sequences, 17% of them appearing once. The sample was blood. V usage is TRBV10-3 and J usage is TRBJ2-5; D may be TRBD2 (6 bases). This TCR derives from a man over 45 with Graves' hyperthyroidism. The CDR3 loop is CAISETVEGGTQYF. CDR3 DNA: TGTGCCATCAGTGAGACAGTGGAGGGTGGGACCCAGTACTTC.